The 26 T cell receptor beta chains given below trace back to one sample, sequenced in a study of a mutant IDH1 vaccine in newly diagnosed glioma. Time point defined: baseline, week 1 (first vaccination visit). Treatment described: pre-vaccination baseline after standard-of-care therapy. TCRdb's copy holds only in-frame clones and misses some; the assay was immunoSEQ multiplex PCR. The table shows roughly 46,000 clones, with more than 80% occurring only once. The sample here was PBMCs, taken from a glioma patient treated with radiotherapy, temozolomide or both. These receptors were taken from a man aged 35 to 55 with glioma.

The chain combines TRBV6-6 with TRBJ2-2, with D unresolved. Germline V CDR1 and CDR2: MNHNY, SVGAGI (reference sequence). The CDR3 covers 16 residues. The V end lost 2 bases, the J end lost 0 bases, and 10 bases lay between the germline ends. CDR3 loop: CASSYRGGPNTGELFF. CDR3 nucleotides: TGTGCCAGCAGTTACAGAGGCGGACCGAACACCGGGGAGCTGTTTTTT.

V gene TRBV4-1 combines with J gene TRBJ2-3; D unresolved. The CDR3 length is 17 residues. Germline V gives CDR1 MGHRA, CDR2 YSYEKL. Trimming cost V 4 bases and J 0 bases, with 17 bases left between them. CDR3 amino acids: CASSPRPTVGSTDTQYF. CDR3 sequence (DNA): TGCGCCAGCAGCCCACGCCCCACCGTGGGGAGCACAGATACGCAGTATTTT.

This chain uses TRBV6-6 with TRBJ2-2; 8 nucleotides match TRBD1. The CDR3 has 15 residues. The J segment lost 7 bases and the V segment lost 7 bases, leaving 11 bases of the junction unmatched. Germline CDR1 reads MNHNY; CDR2 reads SVGAGI (reference sequence). The CDR3 sequence is CASKGQGASVGELFF. In DNA, the CDR3 is TGTGCCAGCAAAGGGCAGGGGGCTTCCGTCGGGGAGCTGTTTTTT.

The chain has TRBV6-5 and TRBJ1-1; D is perhaps TRBD1 (6 bases). Germline CDR1 is MNHEY and CDR2 is SVGAGI. The V end lost 6 bases, the J end lost 0 bases, and 14 bases lay between the germline ends. The CDR3 consists of 15 residues. CDR3: CASRPQTGLNTEAFF. CDR3 bases: TGTGCCAGCAGGCCACAGACAGGACTGAACACTGAAGCTTTCTTT.

This clone was seen a single time. The chain is built from TRBV5-1 and TRBJ2-6; D is uncertain. Germline V gene data show CDR1 as SGHRS and CDR2 as YFSETQ. The CDR3 runs 15 residues. V was clipped by 0 bases and J by 2 bases, with 6 bases between them. The CDR3 spells CASSLGGTGANVLTF. The CDR3 DNA follows: TGCGCCAGCAGCTTGGGGGGAACTGGGGCCAACGTCCTGACTTTC.

This chain joins TRBV4-1 and TRBJ1-5, with 8 bases that match TRBD1. CDR3 length: 18 amino acids. The germline V gene has CDR1 MGHRA and CDR2 YSYEKL. V trimming: 2 bases; J trimming: 4 bases; junction bases outside the gene matches: 13. CDR3 protein: CASSQIQGARYVNQPQHF. The CDR3, as DNA: TGCGCCAGCAGCCAAATTCAGGGGGCCAGGTACGTGAATCAGCCCCAGCATTTT.

V and J are TRBV2 and TRBJ2-5; D remains unclear. The CDR3 spans 13 residues. The V end lost 4 bases, the J end lost 7 bases, and 13 bases lay between the germline ends. Germline CDR1 reads SNHLY; CDR2 reads FYNNEI. The CDR3 sequence is CASSGLERATQYF. The CDR3, as DNA: TGTGCCAGCAGTGGCCTAGAGCGCGCGACCCAGTACTTC.

This chain uses TRBV5-1 with TRBJ1-1; D remains ambiguous. Per the germline V gene, CDR1 is SGHRS and CDR2 is YFSETQ. V was trimmed by 2 bases and J by 0 bases, leaving 17 bases between them. This CDR3 spans 17 amino acids. DNA of the CDR3: TGCGCCAGCAGCTTCAGCCCAGCGGGTGCAGTGAACACTGAAGCTTTCTTT. It specifies CASSFSPAGAVNTEAFF.

This clone occurred a few times. The chain couples TRBV14 to TRBJ2-2; 7 positions agree with TRBD2. Germline lookup yields CDR1 SGHDN and CDR2 FVKESK. The trim removed 3 bases at V and 5 bases at J, leaving 6 bases unmatched. This CDR3 contains 15 residues. In DNA form, the CDR3 reads TGTGCCAGCAGCCATCTCGGGAGGAGGACCGGGGAGCTGTTTTTT. It is translated as CASSHLGRRTGELFF.

Only one count was recorded for this clone. The chain uses TRBV5-1 and TRBJ1-1; no reliable D call. Trimming removed 1 base at V and 3 bases at J, with 16 bases between. Germline loops: CDR1 SGHRS, CDR2 YFSETQ. The CDR3 covers 16 residues. The CDR3 DNA follows: TGCGCCAGCAGCTTGAATCCAGGAATATGGGACACTGAAGCTTTCTTT. As protein: CASSLNPGIWDTEAFF.

This clone was observed a single time. The genes are TRBV5-1 and TRBJ1-1; D unresolved. Per germline, CDR1 SGHRS and CDR2 YFSETQ. The CDR3 is 15 amino acids. Between the trimmed V and J ends, which lost 0 bases and 2 bases, there was a span of 11 bases. In nucleotides, the CDR3 is TGCGCCAGCAGCTTGGGCTTAGGCAGAAACACTGAAGCTTTCTTT. Translation gives CASSLGLGRNTEAFF.

The chain recombines TRBV10-3 with TRBJ2-7, with 9 nucleotides matching TRBD2. CDR1 is ENHRY and CDR2 is SYGVKD in the germline V gene. The CDR3 covers 16 residues. With 2 bases clipped from V and 4 bases from J, the junction kept 9 bases outside the gene matches. The CDR3 sequence: CAISEPQTSGSYEQYF. In DNA form, the CDR3 reads TGTGCCATCAGTGAGCCTCAGACTAGCGGTAGTTACGAGCAGTACTTC.

The chain is built from TRBV4-2 and TRBJ2-5, with D perhaps given as TRBD1 or TRBD2 (5 bases each). The V gene's germline CDR1 is LGHNA and CDR2 YNFKEQ. The CDR3 is 15 residues long. V gave up 0 bases and J gave up 2 bases, with 10 bases separating them. CDR3 nucleotides: TGTGCCAGCAGCCAAGAACGGGACGTACAAGAGACCCAGTACTTC. This codes for CASSQERDVQETQYF.

The table lists this clone with a few counts. The CDR3, as DNA: TGTGCCAGCACTGCCCAGGGCTCACCCCTCCACTTT. Protein: CASTAQGSPLHF. This sequence joins TRBV6-5 and TRBJ1-6; TRBD1 is a possible D gene (5 bases). Looked up from germline, CDR1 is MNHEY and CDR2 is SVGAGI. V gave up 7 bases and J gave up 10 bases, with 11 bases separating them. This CDR3 is built from 12 residues.

This chain links TRBV6-1 with TRBJ1-1; D gene ambiguous. V was shortened by 4 bases and J by 0 bases, with 6 bases between the two germline ends. CDR3 length: 13 residues. Looked up from germline, CDR1 is MNHNS and CDR2 is SASEGT. For the CDR3, the DNA is TGTGCCAGCAGTGTAACGGTGAACACTGAAGCTTTCTTT. Translation gives CASSVTVNTEAFF.

The chain recombines TRBV7-2 with TRBJ1-2; TRBD1 matches at 9 bases. CDR3 length: 14 residues. J was trimmed by 8 bases and V by 1 base; bases with no gene match: 5. Germline V lookup: CDR1 SGHTA, CDR2 FQGNSA. In DNA, the CDR3 is TGTGCCAGCAGCTTAGGAGGACAGGGGAGCGGCTACACCTTC. The encoded protein is CASSLGGQGSGYTF.

The chain employs TRBV7-2 and TRBJ2-7; D may be TRBD1 (6 bases). The CDR3 extends over 12 amino acids. Per the germline V gene, CDR1 is SGHTA and CDR2 is FQGNSA. V lost 0 bases to trimming and J lost 6 bases, with 6 bases between them. For the CDR3, the DNA is TGTGCCAGCAGCTTAGCCAGGGGCGAGCAGTACTTC. Its protein is CASSLARGEQYF. The variable domain in full, with the rest retrieved from reference TRBV7-2 and TRBJ2-7, is GAGVSQSPSNKVTEKGKDVELRCDPISGHTALYWYRQSLGQGLEFLIYFQGNSAPDKSGLPSDRFSAERTGGSVSTLTIQRTQQEDSAVYLCASSLARGEQYFGPGTRLTVT.

The V gene is TRBV5-1, the J gene TRBJ2-2; unclear D gene. V was pared by 2 bases and J by 5 bases, with 7 bases between. The CDR3 covers 13 residues. Germline lookup yields CDR1 SGHRS and CDR2 YFSETQ. CDR3 DNA sequence: TGCGCCAGCAGCTTTCTGGCGACCGGGGAGCTGTTTTTT. Translating gives CASSFLATGELFF.

In this sample, this clone turned up once. V and J are TRBV27 and TRBJ2-7; D is uncertain. Germline V gene lookup returns CDR1 MNHEY and CDR2 SMNVEV (reference sequence). Trimming removed 3 bases at V and 3 bases at J, with 9 bases between. This CDR3 is 13 amino acids long. CDR3 residues: CASSFASSYEQYF. The DNA for the CDR3 is TGTGCCAGCAGTTTTGCCTCCAGCTACGAGCAGTACTTC.

V and J are TRBV5-4 and TRBJ1-1; 9 positions agree with TRBD1. The CDR3 runs to 14 residues. V shed 1 base, J shed 8 bases, and the junction held 6 bases outside the gene matches. Germline V CDR1 and CDR2: SGHNT, YYREEE (reference sequence). DNA of the CDR3: TGTGCCAGCAGCTTGCCACAGGGGGCCCGGGAAGCTTTCTTT. Its translation: CASSLPQGAREAFF.

The rearrangement joins TRBV29-1 to TRBJ2-7; no reliable D call. Deletions cut 4 bases from V and 2 bases from J, with 9 bases between. Germline CDR1 and CDR2: SQVTM and ANQGSEA. This CDR3 contains 12 residues. Here the CDR3 reads CSVVFTPYEQYF. The CDR3 DNA reads TGCAGCGTTGTATTTACGCCCTACGAGCAGTACTTC.

V is TRBV2 and J is TRBJ2-2; D is unclear. The germline CDR1 and CDR2 sequences are SNHLY and FYNNEI. V gave up 7 bases and J gave up 4 bases, with 10 bases separating them. This CDR3 is 13 amino acids long. CDR3 DNA: TGTGCCAGCAAGTTGGAGCTCACCGGGGAGCTGTTTTTT. It codes for CASKLELTGELFF.

The chain uses TRBV9 and TRBJ2-1, with 15 nucleotides matching TRBD2. Per germline, CDR1 SGDLS and CDR2 YYNGEE. The CDR3 spans 15 residues. V shed 3 bases, J shed 15 bases, and the junction held 10 bases outside the gene matches. Written as DNA, the CDR3 is TGTGCCAGCAGCGCGGACCCTGGGACTAGCGGGAGGCCGTTCTTC. It yields the protein CASSADPGTSGRPFF. Combining the CDR3 with reference TRBV9 and TRBJ2-1 gives the whole variable domain DSGVTQTPKHLITATGQRVTLRCSPRSGDLSVYWYQQSLDQGLQFLIQYYNGEERAKGNILERFSAQQFPDLHSELNLSSLELGDSALYFCASSADPGTSGRPFFGPGTRLTVL.

This rearrangement joins TRBV5-1 to TRBJ1-1; unclear D gene. CDR1 is SGHRS and CDR2 is YFSETQ in the germline V gene. V was trimmed by 0 bases and J by 0 bases, leaving 6 bases between them. The CDR3 is 14 residues long. CDR3 in DNA: TGCGCCAGCAGCTTGGGCCCTTTGAACACTGAAGCTTTCTTT. Residues: CASSLGPLNTEAFF.

Worth noting for this clone: The junction departs from germline at one end; a sequencing error may be responsible. CDR3 nucleotides: TGTGCCAGCAGTATCTGGGGGACCGGCACAGATACGCAGTATTTT. This encodes CASSIWGTGTDTQYF. The chain carries TRBV19 and TRBJ2-3; either TRBD1 or TRBD2 may supply D (5 bases each). The germline V gene has CDR1 LNHDA and CDR2 SQIVND (reference sequence). CDR3 size: 15 residues.

The chain links TRBV7-2 to TRBJ2-1; 15 bases agree with TRBD2. The CDR3 consists of 18 residues. V trimming: 6 bases; J trimming: 0 bases; junction bases outside the gene matches: 6. Germline V gene data show CDR1 as SGHTA and CDR2 as FQGNSA. The CDR3 nucleotides are TGTGCCAGCAGTCCCGGGACTAGCGGGAGGTTCTCCTACAATGAGCAGTTCTTC. This codes for CASSPGTSGRFSYNEQFF. Full variable domain (rest looked up from reference TRBV7-2 and TRBJ2-1): GAGVSQSPSNKVTEKGKDVELRCDPISGHTALYWYRQSLGQGLEFLIYFQGNSAPDKSGLPSDRFSAERTGGSVSTLTIQRTQQEDSAVYLCASSPGTSGRFSYNEQFFGPGTRLTVL.